This TCR beta chain was captured by sequencing in a study of blood T cell repertoires in COVID-19. This CDR3 is built from 12 residues. Trimming stripped 6 bases from V and 8 bases from J, with 13 bases between. TCRdb keeps only in-frame clones here, not all; method: immunoSEQ multiplex PCR. This sample carries about 210,000 clones, approximately 86% of them seen once, and the ten largest clones take 0.65% to 0.85%. This sequence was found in a man between 35 and 55 years old with acute or convalescent COVID-19. The chain couples TRBV12-3 or TRBV12-4 to TRBJ1-1; perhaps TRBD1 as D (6 bases). Sequencing used peripheral blood. The chain's CDR3 is CASSLDSAEAFF. CDR3 DNA: TGTGCCAGCAGCTTGGACAGCGCAGAAGCTTTCTTT.